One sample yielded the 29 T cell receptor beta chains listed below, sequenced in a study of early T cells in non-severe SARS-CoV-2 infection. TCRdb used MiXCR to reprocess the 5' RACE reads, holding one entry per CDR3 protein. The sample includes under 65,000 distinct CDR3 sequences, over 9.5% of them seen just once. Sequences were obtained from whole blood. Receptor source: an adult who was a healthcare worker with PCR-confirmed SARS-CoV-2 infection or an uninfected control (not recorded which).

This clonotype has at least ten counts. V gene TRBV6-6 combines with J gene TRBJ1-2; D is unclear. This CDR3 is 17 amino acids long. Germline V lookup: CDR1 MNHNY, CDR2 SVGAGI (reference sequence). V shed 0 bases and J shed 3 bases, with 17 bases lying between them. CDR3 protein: CASSYSGRVLFDYGYTF. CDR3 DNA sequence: TGTGCCAGCAGTTACTCTGGGCGGGTCCTATTTGACTATGGCTACACCTTC.

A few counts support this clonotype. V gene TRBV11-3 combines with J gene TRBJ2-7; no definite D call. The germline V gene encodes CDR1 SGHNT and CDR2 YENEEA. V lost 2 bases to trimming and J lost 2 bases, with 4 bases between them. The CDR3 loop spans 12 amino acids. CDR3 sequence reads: CASSLTAYEQYF. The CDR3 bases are TGTGCCAGCAGCTTAACCGCCTACGAGCAGTACTTC.

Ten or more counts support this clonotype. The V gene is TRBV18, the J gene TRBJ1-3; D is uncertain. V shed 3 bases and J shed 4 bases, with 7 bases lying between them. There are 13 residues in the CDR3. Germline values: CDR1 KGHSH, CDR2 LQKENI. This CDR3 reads CASSPQNGNTIYF. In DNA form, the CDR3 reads TGTGCCAGCTCACCGCAAAACGGAAACACCATATATTTT.

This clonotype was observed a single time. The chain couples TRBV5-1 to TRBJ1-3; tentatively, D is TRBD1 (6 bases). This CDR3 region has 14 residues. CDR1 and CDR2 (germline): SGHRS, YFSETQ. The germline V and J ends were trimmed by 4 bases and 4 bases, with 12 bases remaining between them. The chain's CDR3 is CASSGGDIGNTIYF. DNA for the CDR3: TGCGCCAGCAGCGGGGGGGACATCGGAAACACCATATATTTT.

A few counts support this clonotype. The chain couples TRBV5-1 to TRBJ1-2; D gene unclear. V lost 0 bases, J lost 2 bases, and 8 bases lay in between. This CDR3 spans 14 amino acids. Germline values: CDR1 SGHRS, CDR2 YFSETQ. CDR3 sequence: CASSLGAVNYGYTF. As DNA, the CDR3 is TGCGCCAGCAGCTTGGGGGCAGTCAACTATGGCTACACCTTC.

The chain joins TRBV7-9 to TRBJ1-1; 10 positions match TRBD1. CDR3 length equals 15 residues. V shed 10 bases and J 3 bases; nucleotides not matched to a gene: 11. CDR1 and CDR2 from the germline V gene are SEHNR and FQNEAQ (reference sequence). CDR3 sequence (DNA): TGTGCCACCGGGGGACAGGGGATCTGGGACACTGAAGCTTTCTTT. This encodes CATGGQGIWDTEAFF.

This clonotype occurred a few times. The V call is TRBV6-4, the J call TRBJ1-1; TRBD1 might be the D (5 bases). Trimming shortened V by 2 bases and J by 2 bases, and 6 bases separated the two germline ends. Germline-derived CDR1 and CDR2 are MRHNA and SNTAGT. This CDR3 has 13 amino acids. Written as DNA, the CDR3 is TGTGCCAGCAGTGACCGGGACAACACTGAAGCTTTCTTT. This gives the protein CASSDRDNTEAFF.

CDR3 sequence (DNA): TGCAGTGCTAGCCCCGGGGACAGGGCCTACGAGCAGTACTTC. It yields the protein CSASPGDRAYEQYF. The V call is TRBV20-1, the J call TRBJ2-7, with TRBD1 matching over 9 bases. V dropped 3 bases and J dropped 2; count of bases not matched to a gene: 5. Germline V gene sequence: CDR1 DFQATT, CDR2 SNEGSKA (reference sequence). The CDR3 spans 14 residues.

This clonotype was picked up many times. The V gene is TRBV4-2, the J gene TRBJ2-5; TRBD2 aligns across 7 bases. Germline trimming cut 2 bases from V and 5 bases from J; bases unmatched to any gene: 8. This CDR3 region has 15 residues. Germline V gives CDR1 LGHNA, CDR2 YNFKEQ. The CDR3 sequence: CASSQSAGVGETQYF. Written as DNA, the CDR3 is TGTGCCAGCAGCCAAAGCGCGGGAGTAGGGGAGACCCAGTACTTC.

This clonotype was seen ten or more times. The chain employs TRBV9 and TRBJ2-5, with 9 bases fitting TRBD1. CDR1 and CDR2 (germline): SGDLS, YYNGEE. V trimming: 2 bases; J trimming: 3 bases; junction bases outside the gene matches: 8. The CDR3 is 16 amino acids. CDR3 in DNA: TGTGCCAGCAGCGTGACAGGGGGAGAGTTGGAAGAGACCCAGTACTTC. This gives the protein CASSVTGGELEETQYF. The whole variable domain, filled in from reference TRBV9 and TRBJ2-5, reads DSGVTQTPKHLITATGQRVTLRCSPRSGDLSVYWYQQSLDQGLQFLIQYYNGEERAKGNILERFSAQQFPDLHSELNLSSLELGDSALYFCASSVTGGELEETQYFGPGTRLLVL.

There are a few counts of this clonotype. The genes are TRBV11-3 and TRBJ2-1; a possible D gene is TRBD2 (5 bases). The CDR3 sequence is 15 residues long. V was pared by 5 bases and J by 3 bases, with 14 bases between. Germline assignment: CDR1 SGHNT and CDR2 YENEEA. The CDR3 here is CASSPPAAGYNEQFF. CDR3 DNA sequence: TGTGCCAGCAGCCCGCCAGCGGCCGGCTACAATGAGCAGTTCTTC.

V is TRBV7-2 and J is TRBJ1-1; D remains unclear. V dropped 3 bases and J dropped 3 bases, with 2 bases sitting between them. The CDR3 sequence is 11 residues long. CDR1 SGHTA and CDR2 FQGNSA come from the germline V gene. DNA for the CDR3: TGTGCCAGCAGCTTGCACACTGAAGCTTTCTTT. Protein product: CASSLHTEAFF.

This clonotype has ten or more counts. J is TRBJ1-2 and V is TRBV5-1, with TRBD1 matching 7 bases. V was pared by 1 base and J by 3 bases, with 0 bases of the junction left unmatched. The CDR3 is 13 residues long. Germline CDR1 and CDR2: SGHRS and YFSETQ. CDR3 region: CASSLTGDYGYTF. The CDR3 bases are TGCGCCAGCAGCTTGACAGGGGACTATGGCTACACCTTC.

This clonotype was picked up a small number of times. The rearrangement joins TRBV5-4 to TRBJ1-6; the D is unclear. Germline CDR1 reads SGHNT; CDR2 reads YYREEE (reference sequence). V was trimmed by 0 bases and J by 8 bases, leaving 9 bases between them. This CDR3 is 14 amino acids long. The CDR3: CASSLAVGYSPLHF. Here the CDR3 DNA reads TGTGCCAGCAGCTTGGCCGTCGGGTATTCACCCCTCCACTTT. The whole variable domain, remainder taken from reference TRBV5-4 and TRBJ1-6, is ETGVTQSPTHLIKTRGQQVTLRCSSQSGHNTVSWYQQALGQGPQFIFQYYREEENGRGNFPPRFSGLQFPNYSSELNVNALELDDSALYLCASSLAVGYSPLHFGNGTRLTVT.

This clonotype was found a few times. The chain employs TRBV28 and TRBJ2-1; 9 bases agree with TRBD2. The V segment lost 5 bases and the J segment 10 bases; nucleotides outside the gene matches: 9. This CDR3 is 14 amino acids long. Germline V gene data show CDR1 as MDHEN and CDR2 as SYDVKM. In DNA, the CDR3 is TGTGCCAGCAGTAACGGCGGGGGGGCACAGGAGCAGTTCTTC. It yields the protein CASSNGGGAQEQFF. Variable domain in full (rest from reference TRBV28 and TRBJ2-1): DVKVTQSSRYLVKRTGEKVFLECVQDMDHENMFWYRQDPGLGLRLIYFSYDVKMKEKGDIPEGYSVSREKKERFSLILESASTNQTSMYLCASSNGGGAQEQFFGPGTRLTVL.

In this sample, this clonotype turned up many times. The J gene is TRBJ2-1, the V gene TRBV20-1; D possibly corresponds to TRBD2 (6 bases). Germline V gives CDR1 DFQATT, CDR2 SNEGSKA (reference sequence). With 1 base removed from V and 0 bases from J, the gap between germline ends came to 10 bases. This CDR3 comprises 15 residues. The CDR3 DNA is TGCAGTGCTAGAGCCGCGGGAAACTCCTACAATGAGCAGTTCTTC. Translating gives CSARAAGNSYNEQFF.

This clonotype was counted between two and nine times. This CDR3 reads CAISESDSPTDTQYF. The CDR3, as DNA: TGTGCCATCAGTGAGTCGGATTCCCCCACAGATACGCAGTATTTT. V usage is TRBV10-3 and J usage is TRBJ2-3; D call uncertain. The CDR3 is 15 residues long. V lost 0 bases, J lost 2 bases, and 9 bases lay in between. CDR1 is ENHRY, CDR2 SYGVKD, per germline.

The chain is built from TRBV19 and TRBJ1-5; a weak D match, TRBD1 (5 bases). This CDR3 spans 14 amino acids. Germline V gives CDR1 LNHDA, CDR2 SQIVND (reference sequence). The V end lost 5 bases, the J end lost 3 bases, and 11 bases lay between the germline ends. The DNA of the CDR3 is TGTGCCAGTAGTCTCCAGGGTTACAATCAGCCCCAGCATTTT. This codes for CASSLQGYNQPQHF.

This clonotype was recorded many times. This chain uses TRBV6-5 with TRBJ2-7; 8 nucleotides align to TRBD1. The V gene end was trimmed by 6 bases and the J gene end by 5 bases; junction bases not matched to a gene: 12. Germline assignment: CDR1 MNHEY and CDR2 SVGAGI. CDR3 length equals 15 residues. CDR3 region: CASSRGWARGHEQYF. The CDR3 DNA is TGTGCCAGCAGCCGGGGGTGGGCCAGGGGGCACGAGCAGTACTTC.

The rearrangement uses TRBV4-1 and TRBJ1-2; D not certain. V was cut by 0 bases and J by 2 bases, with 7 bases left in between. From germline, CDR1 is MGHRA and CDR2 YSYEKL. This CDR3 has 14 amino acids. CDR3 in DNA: TGCGCCAGCAGCCAAGACCCAGACAACTATGGCTACACCTTC. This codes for CASSQDPDNYGYTF.

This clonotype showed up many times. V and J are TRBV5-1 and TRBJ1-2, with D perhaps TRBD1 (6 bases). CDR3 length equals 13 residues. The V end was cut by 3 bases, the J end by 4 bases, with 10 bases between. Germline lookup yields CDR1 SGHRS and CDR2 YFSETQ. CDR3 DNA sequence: TGCGCCAGCAGCTCCGGACAGACCTATGGCTACACCTTC. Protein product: CASSSGQTYGYTF.

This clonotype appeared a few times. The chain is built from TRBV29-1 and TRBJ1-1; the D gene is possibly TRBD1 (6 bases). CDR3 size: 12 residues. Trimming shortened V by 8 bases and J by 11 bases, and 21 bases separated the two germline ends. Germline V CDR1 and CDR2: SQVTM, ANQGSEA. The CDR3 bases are TGCAGCTCTGTGGGGGGCGTTCCCAGGGCTTTCTTT. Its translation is CSSVGGVPRAFF.

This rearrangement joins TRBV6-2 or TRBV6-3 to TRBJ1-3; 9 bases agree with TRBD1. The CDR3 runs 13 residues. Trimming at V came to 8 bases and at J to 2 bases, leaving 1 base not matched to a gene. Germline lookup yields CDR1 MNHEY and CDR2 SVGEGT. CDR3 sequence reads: CASGTGPGNTIYF. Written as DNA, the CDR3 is TGTGCCAGCGGGACAGGGCCTGGAAACACCATATATTTT.

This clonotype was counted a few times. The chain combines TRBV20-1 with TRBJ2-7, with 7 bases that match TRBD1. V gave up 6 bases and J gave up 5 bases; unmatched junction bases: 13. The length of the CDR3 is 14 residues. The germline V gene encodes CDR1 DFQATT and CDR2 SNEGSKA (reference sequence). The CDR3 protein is CSAPVSGTGDEQYF. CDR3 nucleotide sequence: TGCAGTGCCCCGGTTTCTGGAACAGGGGACGAGCAGTACTTC.

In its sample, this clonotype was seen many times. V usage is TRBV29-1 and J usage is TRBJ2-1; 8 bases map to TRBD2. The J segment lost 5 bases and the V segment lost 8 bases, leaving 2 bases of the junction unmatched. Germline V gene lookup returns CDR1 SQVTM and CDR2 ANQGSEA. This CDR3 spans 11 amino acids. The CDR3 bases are TGCAGCACGGGAGGGAACAATGAGCAGTTCTTC. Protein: CSTGGNNEQFF.

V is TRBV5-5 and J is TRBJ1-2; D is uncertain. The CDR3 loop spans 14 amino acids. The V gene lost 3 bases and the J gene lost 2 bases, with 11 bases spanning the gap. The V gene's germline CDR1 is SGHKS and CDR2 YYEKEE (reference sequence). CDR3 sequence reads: CASSSTPGNYGYTF. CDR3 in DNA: TGTGCCAGCAGCTCCACCCCGGGGAACTATGGCTACACCTTC.

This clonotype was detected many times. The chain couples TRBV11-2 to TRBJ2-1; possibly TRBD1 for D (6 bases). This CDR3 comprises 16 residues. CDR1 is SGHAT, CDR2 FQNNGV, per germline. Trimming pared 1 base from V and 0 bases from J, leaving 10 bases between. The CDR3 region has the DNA TGTGCCAGCAGCTTAGTGGCAGGGGTCTCCTACAATGAGCAGTTCTTC. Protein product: CASSLVAGVSYNEQFF.

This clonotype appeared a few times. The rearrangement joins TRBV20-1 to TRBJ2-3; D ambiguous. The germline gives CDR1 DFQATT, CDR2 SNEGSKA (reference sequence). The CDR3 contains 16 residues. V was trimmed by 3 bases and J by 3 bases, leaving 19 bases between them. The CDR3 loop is CSASSPIIRVTDTQYF. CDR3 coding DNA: TGCAGTGCTAGCAGTCCAATCATTCGGGTGACAGATACGCAGTATTTT.

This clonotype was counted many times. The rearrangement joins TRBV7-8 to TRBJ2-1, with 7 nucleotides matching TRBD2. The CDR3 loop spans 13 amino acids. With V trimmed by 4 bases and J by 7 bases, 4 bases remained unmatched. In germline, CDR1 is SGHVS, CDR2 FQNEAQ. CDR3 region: CASSYQLANEQFF. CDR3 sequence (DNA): TGTGCCAGCAGCTATCAACTAGCGAATGAGCAGTTCTTC.